The rows below give T cell receptor beta chains drawn from one sample of a study of control samples from healthy donors and cancer patients. The table came from immunoSEQ multiplex PCR; TCRdb's copy has only in-frame clones and leaves some out. The sample holds around 130,000 clones, 80% to 90% seen once. Sequencing was done on a sample of blood. The source of these receptors is a man aged 30-40 years in good health. CDR3s include the opening cysteine and the closing phenylalanine or tryptophan. D genes are given only for firm matches. The size of a clone is reported for some rows only, either as once, few or many, or as a class for expanded clones.

-	-	TRBV12-3/TRBV12-4	TRBJ1-2	CASFKAPDYGYTF	TGTGCCAGTTTCAAGGCACCAGACTATGGCTACACCTTC
few	-	TRBV7-3	TRBJ2-5	CASSLSRGQETQYF	TGTGCCAGCAGCTTAAGTAGGGGGCAAGAGACCCAGTACTTC
-	-	TRBV29-1	TRBJ2-2	CSVGSGTNTGELFF	TGCAGCGTTGGATCCGGGACTAACACCGGGGAGCTGTTTTTT
-	-	TRBV5-6	TRBJ2-3	CASSLEVGRARNTQYF	TGTGCCAGCAGCTTGGAGGTCGGCAGGGCTAGGAATACGCAGTATTTT
-	-	TRBV5-6	TRBJ1-5	CASSLRWQSNQPQHF	TGTGCCAGCAGCTTGAGATGGCAGAGCAATCAGCCCCAGCATTTT
-	-	TRBV7-9	TRBJ1-2	CASSLDSPNYGYTF	TGTGCCAGCAGCTTAGACAGCCCTAACTATGGCTACACCTTC
-	TRBD1	TRBV11-2	TRBJ1-2	CASSSLRGRVGYTF	TGTGCCAGCAGCTCCCTAAGGGGGCGCGTTGGCTACACCTTC
-	-	TRBV2	TRBJ1-4	CASSGEKLFF	TGTGCCAGCAGTGGGGAAAAACTGTTTTTT
-	-	TRBV30	TRBJ1-6	CAWSDPRGARNSPLHF	TGTGCCTGGAGTGACCCCCGGGGGGCGCGTAATTCACCCCTCCACTTT
once	TRBD1	TRBV5-8	TRBJ1-5	CASTLRTGGSGNQPQHF	TGTGCCAGCACCCTTCGGACAGGGGGTTCTGGCAATCAGCCCCAGCATTTT
-	-	TRBV29-1	TRBJ1-1	CSVEGHTEAFF	TGCAGCGTTGAAGGTCACACTGAAGCTTTCTTT
-	-	TRBV30	TRBJ1-5	CAWSEEGGQPQHF	TGTGCCTGGAGTGAGGAGGGCGGACAGCCCCAGCATTTT
-	TRBD1	TRBV3-1/TRBV3-2	TRBJ1-2	CASSQSLRDRGRETF	TGTGCCAGCAGCCAGAGCCTCCGGGACAGGGGGCGCGAGACCTTC
-	-	TRBV29-1	TRBJ1-5	CSVEGGTGNQPQHF	TGCAGCGTCGAGGGGGGGACGGGAAATCAGCCCCAGCATTTT
-	-	TRBV19	TRBJ1-1	CASSRVNTEAFF	TGTGCCAGTAGTAGAGTGAACACTGAAGCTTTCTTT
-	TRBD1	TRBV18	TRBJ1-1	CASSPRTGGRDTEAFF	TGTGCCAGCTCACCGCGGACAGGGGGAAGGGACACTGAAGCTTTCTTT
-	TRBD1	TRBV12-3/TRBV12-4	TRBJ2-1	CASTPGQGKFF	TGTGCCAGCACACCGGGACAGGGAAAGTTCTTC
few	-	TRBV11-3	TRBJ2-3	CASTHKTAGASTDTQYF	TGTGCCAGCACCCACAAGACGGCAGGTGCTAGCACAGATACGCAGTATTTT
once	-	TRBV7-8	TRBJ2-7	CASSFTSYEQYF	TGTGCCAGCAGCTTTACGAGCTACGAGCAGTACTTC
-	TRBD2	TRBV5-4	TRBJ2-3	CASSSSGAYTDTQYF	TGTGCCAGCAGCTCTAGCGGGGCCTACACAGATACGCAGTATTTT
-	TRBD1	TRBV15	TRBJ1-1	CATSRVTGAQTEAFF	TGTGCCACCAGCAGAGTAACAGGGGCACAAACTGAAGCTTTCTTT
-	-	TRBV5-1	TRBJ2-5	CASSWSQETQYF	TGCGCCAGCAGCTGGTCCCAAGAGACCCAGTACTTC
-	-	TRBV19	TRBJ1-5	CASRAGVISQPQHF	TGTGCCAGTAGGGCAGGGGTTATAAGTCAGCCCCAGCATTTT
-	-	TRBV2	TRBJ1-5	CASSENGGAQPQHF	TGTGCCAGCAGTGAGAACGGGGGAGCTCAGCCCCAGCATTTT
-	-	TRBV27	TRBJ1-2	CASSSTGSYGYTF	TGTGCCAGCAGTTCCACAGGGTCCTATGGCTACACCTTC
few	-	TRBV7-9	TRBJ1-1	CASSLVSGAGTEAFF	TGTGCCAGCAGCTTAGTAAGCGGGGCTGGCACTGAAGCTTTCTTT
-	-	TRBV7-6	TRBJ1-3	CASSLDSDPGNTIYF	TGTGCCAGCAGCTTAGACTCGGACCCCGGAAACACCATATATTTT
-	-	TRBV2	TRBJ2-3	CASSGFGQGEADTQYF	TGTGCCAGCAGTGGTTTCGGGCAGGGTGAAGCAGATACGCAGTATTTT
once	TRBD1	TRBV7-2	TRBJ1-2	CASSLQSGDSYGYTF	TGTGCCAGCAGCCTACAGAGCGGGGACAGCTATGGCTACACCTTC
-	TRBD1	TRBV24-1	TRBJ1-2	CATSDSAGTGLYGYTF	TGTGCCACCAGTGATTCCGCCGGGACAGGGCTCTATGGCTACACCTTC
-	-	TRBV5-1	TRBJ1-1	CASSPTAGRTEAFF	TGCGCCAGCAGCCCCACAGCGGGGAGGACTGAAGCTTTCTTT
once	-	TRBV30	TRBJ2-5	CAWSVRPGETQYF	TGTGCCTGGAGTGTACGCCCCGGGGAGACCCAGTACTTC
-	-	TRBV5-8	TRBJ2-1	CASSLDGYSYNEQFF	TGTGCCAGCAGCTTGGACGGGTACTCCTACAATGAGCAGTTCTTC
-	-	TRBV11-3	TRBJ2-2	CASSLEGTGELFF	TGTGCCAGCAGCTTAGAGGGAACCGGGGAGCTGTTTTTT
-	-	TRBV29-1	TRBJ2-5	CSVEVETQYF	TGCAGCGTTGAAGTAGAGACCCAGTACTTC
once	-	TRBV6-5	TRBJ1-6	CASSYSFSLEFSPLHF	TGTGCCAGCAGTTACTCCTTTTCCCTGGAGTTTTCACCCCTCCACTTT
-	TRBD2	TRBV27	TRBJ2-1	CASSPRLAGGNEQFF	TGTGCCAGCAGTCCAAGACTAGCGGGGGGGAATGAGCAGTTCTTC
-	-	TRBV7-9	TRBJ2-1	CASSLGTFDEQFF	TGTGCCAGCAGCTTAGGGACCTTCGATGAGCAGTTCTTC
-	-	TRBV28	TRBJ1-1	CASSLGVAGEVRAFF	TGTGCCAGCAGTTTGGGTGTGGCAGGGGAGGTTCGGGCTTTCTTT
-	TRBD1	TRBV10-3	TRBJ1-2	CAISESVGTGLYGYTF	TGTGCCATCAGTGAGTCGGTGGGGACAGGGCTATATGGCTACACCTTC
-	TRBD1	TRBV15	TRBJ1-1	CATSREQGSAEAFF	TGTGCCACCAGCAGAGAACAGGGGAGTGCTGAAGCTTTCTTT
-	-	TRBV6-4	TRBJ1-1	CASSVAEDTEAFF	TGTGCCAGCAGCGTCGCGGAGGACACTGAAGCTTTCTTT
-	-	TRBV9	TRBJ2-7	CASSVWGPPYEQYF	TGTGCCAGCAGTGTGTGGGGGCCTCCCTACGAGCAGTACTTC
-	-	TRBV7-3	TRBJ2-5	CASSLYPVEETQYF	TGTGCCAGCAGCTTGTATCCCGTGGAAGAGACCCAGTACTTC
few	-	TRBV28	TRBJ2-5	CASKTPQETQYF	TGTGCCAGCAAAACCCCCCAAGAGACCCAGTACTTC
many	-	TRBV4-1	TRBJ2-5	CASSQDYPQVQTQYF	TGCGCCAGCAGCCAAGACTACCCCCAGGTGCAGACCCAGTACTTC
-	-	TRBV20-1	TRBJ1-2	CSANFNYGYTF	TGCAGTGCTAATTTTAACTATGGCTACACCTTC
-	-	TRBV30	TRBJ2-5	CAWSVLTQRETQYF	TGTGCCTGGAGTGTACTAACCCAGCGGGAGACCCAGTACTTC
-	TRBD1	TRBV9	TRBJ1-3	CASSVGRQGPRRNTIYF	TGTGCCAGCAGCGTAGGGAGACAGGGACCCCGTAGAAACACCATATATTTT
-	TRBD1	TRBV7-2	TRBJ1-5	CASSVTGLNQPQHF	TGTGCCAGCAGCGTGACAGGGCTTAATCAGCCCCAGCATTTT
-	-	TRBV6-5	TRBJ1-4	CASSYLYISANEKLFF	TGTGCCAGCAGTTACCTATACATATCGGCTAATGAAAAACTGTTTTTT
-	-	TRBV4-1	TRBJ2-6	CASSPPGLLSGANVLTF	TGCGCCAGCAGCCCCCCGGGACTCCTCTCTGGGGCCAACGTCCTGACTTTC
few	TRBD1	TRBV13	TRBJ2-3	CASSPQGKSDTQYF	TGTGCCAGCAGCCCACAGGGGAAATCAGATACGCAGTATTTT
many	TRBD2	TRBV24-1	TRBJ2-1	CATSDPGGAGGNEQFF	TGTGCCACCAGTGATCCGGGGGGGGCCGGCGGCAATGAGCAGTTCTTC
-	-	TRBV29-1	TRBJ1-1	CSVVPGATNTEAFF	TGCAGCGTTGTTCCAGGAGCCACGAACACTGAAGCTTTCTTT
once	-	TRBV3-1/TRBV3-2	TRBJ1-5	CASSVQGQPQHF	TGTGCCAGCAGCGTACAGGGTCAGCCCCAGCATTTT
once	-	TRBV5-1	TRBJ1-1	CASSLEPGSAFF	TGCGCCAGCAGCTTGGAGCCTGGCTCAGCTTTCTTT
-	-	TRBV29-1	TRBJ1-2	CSGGNTGTYGYTF	TGCAGCGGCGGCAACACCGGCACCTATGGCTACACCTTC
-	-	TRBV28	TRBJ2-3	CASSFGGQTDTQYF	TGTGCCAGCAGTTTCGGCGGTCAAACAGATACGCAGTATTTT